Presented here are 18 T cell receptor beta chains from one specimen sequenced in a study of shared clonotypes between healthy human individuals. Clones were sequenced by immunoSEQ multiplex PCR, and TCRdb holds only the in-frame ones, with some missing. Here the sample spans about 500,000 clones, roughly four fifths being singletons. Material for sequencing was PBMCs. These receptors were collected from a middle-aged woman in good health. Some clones in this sample may be carry-over from other donors' samples.

Worth noting for this clone: Only one base separates this from a far larger clonotype, so it likely reflects a read error. This sequence joins TRBV4-3 and TRBJ2-7; D perhaps matches TRBD2 (5 bases). Germline assignment: CDR1 LGHNA and CDR2 YSLEER. The CDR3 runs 16 residues. V was clipped by 1 base and J by 6 bases, with 19 bases between them. The CDR3 sequence is CASSQGYSSPTLEQYF. DNA of the CDR3: TGCGCCAGCAGCCAAGGTTATTCTAGCCCTACACTCGAGCAGTACTTC.

About this clone: Other nucleotide sequences from this sample produce the same CDR3. The genes are TRBV28 and TRBJ2-5, with D maybe TRBD1 (6 bases). This CDR3 comprises 18 residues. V lost 4 bases and J lost 2, with 23 bases in between. Germline-derived CDR1 and CDR2 are MDHEN and SYDVKM. In nucleotides, the CDR3 is TGTGCCAGCAGTTCTTCCCTTTCCGGGACATTCCTACAAGAGACCCAGTACTTC. Protein product: CASSSSLSGTFLQETQYF.

The rearrangement uses TRBV28 and TRBJ1-2; 7 bases are shared with TRBD1. The CDR3 has 15 residues. Unmatched junction bases numbered 11, after V lost 3 bases and J lost 7 bases. Germline V gene lookup returns CDR1 MDHEN and CDR2 SYDVKM. CDR3 DNA: TGTGCCAGCAGTTTCGCCGACAGGGTATCTGGTGGCTACACCTTC. This encodes CASSFADRVSGGYTF.

The V and J genes are TRBV19 and TRBJ2-2; 9 nucleotides line up with TRBD2. Germline values: CDR1 LNHDA, CDR2 SQIVND (reference sequence). V was clipped by 9 bases and J by 7 bases; unmatched bases: 18. The CDR3 runs 17 residues. CDR3 region: CASRAGGGFGSVGELFF. The CDR3 DNA reads as TGTGCCAGCCGAGCGGGAGGCGGTTTCGGTAGTGTCGGGGAGCTGTTTTTT. Full variable domain (outside the CDR3, taken from reference TRBV19 and TRBJ2-2): DGGITQSPKYLFRKEGQNVTLSCEQNLNHDAMYWYRQDPGQGLRLIYYSQIVNDFQKGDIAEGYSVSREKKESFPLTVTSAQKNPTAFYLCASRAGGGFGSVGELFFGEGSRLTVL.

CDR3 loop: CSVTGLPGQGPYEQYF. The DNA for the CDR3 is TGCAGCGTTACAGGCCTACCGGGACAGGGACCGTACGAGCAGTACTTC. The J gene is TRBJ2-7, the V gene TRBV29-1, with 9 bases fitting TRBD1. Germline CDR1 reads SQVTM; CDR2 reads ANQGSEA. V gave up 5 bases and J gave up 4 bases; unmatched junction bases: 15. The CDR3 has 16 residues.

The CDR3 DNA follows: TGTGCCAGCAGTTCTAGCGGGAGACTCTACGAGCAGTACTTC. Protein product: CASSSSGRLYEQYF. The chain employs TRBV28 and TRBJ2-7; 10 bases fit TRBD2. V gave up 4 bases and J gave up 3 bases; unmatched junction bases: 3. From germline, CDR1 is MDHEN and CDR2 SYDVKM. The CDR3 length is 14 residues.

This clone was counted at least ten times. Other nucleotide sequences from this sample produce the same CDR3. The chain carries TRBV4-2 and TRBJ2-2; the match to TRBD2 covers 10 bases. With V trimmed by 0 bases and J by 6 bases, 7 bases remained unmatched. The CDR3 extends over 17 amino acids. CDR1 is LGHNA, CDR2 YNFKEQ, per germline. The CDR3 DNA reads TGTGCCAGCAGCCAAGAAGGACCAGCGGGAGGGCCCGGGGAGCTGTTTTTT. This sequence encodes CASSQEGPAGGPGELFF.

CDR3 coding DNA: TGTGCCAGCAGCTTACAGGACAGAAGCTATGGCTACACCTTC. Translated, it gives CASSLQDRSYGYTF. The chain employs TRBV11-1 and TRBJ1-2, with D perhaps matching TRBD1 (6 bases). There are 14 residues in the CDR3. The V end lost 2 bases, the J end lost 4 bases, and 11 bases lay between the germline ends. Germline V gene lookup returns CDR1 SGHAT and CDR2 FQDESV (reference sequence).

In its sample, this clone was seen once. This likely stems from a read error, as it lies one base from a far larger clone. The CDR3 DNA sequence: TGCGCCAGCAGCTTGACCGACGGCCAAGAGACCCAGTACTTC. It yields the protein CASSLTDGQETQYF. The J gene is TRBJ2-5, the V gene TRBV5-1, with unresolved D. Germline V gene data show CDR1 as SGHRS and CDR2 as YFSETQ. The V end lost 1 base, the J end lost 1 base, and 8 bases lay between the germline ends. The CDR3 runs to 14 residues.

The gene calls are TRBV14 and TRBJ2-5; D unclear. V lost 0 bases and J lost 4, with 9 bases in between. The CDR3 is 14 amino acids. The V gene's germline CDR1 is SGHDN and CDR2 FVKESK. CDR3 DNA: TGTGCCAGCAGCCAAGAACCGGTGGGAGAGACCCAGTACTTC. Protein product: CASSQEPVGETQYF. The full variable domain, in which reference TRBV14 and TRBJ2-5 provide the parts outside the CDR3, is EAGVTQFPSHSVIEKGQTVTLRCDPISGHDNLYWYRRVMGKEIKFLLHFVKESKQDESGMPNNRFLAERTGGTYSTLKVQPAELEDSGVYFCASSQEPVGETQYFGPGTRLLVL.

This chain's CDR3 is CASSLPDIYEQYF. CDR3 nucleotide sequence: TGTGCCAGCAGTTTACCCGACATCTACGAGCAGTACTTC. V usage is TRBV7-9 and J usage is TRBJ2-7, with D hard to call. Germline V gene sequence: CDR1 SEHNR, CDR2 FQNEAQ (reference sequence). The CDR3 length is 13 residues. V shed 6 bases and J shed 3 bases, with 12 bases lying between them.

The chain employs TRBV30 and TRBJ1-5, with 8 bases matching TRBD1. Trimming cost V 3 bases and J 5 bases; bases outside gene matches: 6. The germline gives CDR1 GTSNPN, CDR2 SVGIG (reference sequence). This CDR3 has 14 residues. The CDR3, as DNA: TGTGCCTGGAGGGAGACAGGGGACCATCAGCCCCAGCATTTT. Translating it yields CAWRETGDHQPQHF.

The gene calls are TRBV6-1 and TRBJ2-7; 8 bases align to TRBD1. Germline CDR1 is MNHNS and CDR2 is SASEGT. J was trimmed by 6 bases and V by 2 bases; bases with no gene match: 9. CDR3 size: 15 residues. CDR3 DNA sequence: TGTGCCAGCAGTGAATACGGGCAGGGGGCGGGCGAGCAGTACTTC. This encodes CASSEYGQGAGEQYF.

The V call is TRBV10-2, the J call TRBJ1-1; 8 bases are a match to TRBD1. The CDR3 consists of 12 residues. CDR1 WSHSY and CDR2 SAAADI come from the germline V gene. Losses at the gene ends were 6 bases for V and 8 bases for J; bases not matched to a gene: 5. CDR3 residues: CASRNYRGEAFF. The CDR3 region has the DNA TGCGCCAGCAGGAACTACAGGGGGGAAGCTTTCTTT.

The chain is built from TRBV6-5 and TRBJ1-1; TRBD1 matches 10 bases. Germline lookup yields CDR1 MNHEY and CDR2 SVGAGI. J gave up 6 bases and V 5 bases, and 3 bases lay outside the gene matches. The CDR3 consists of 13 residues. Here the CDR3 reads CASSTGTGAEAFF. As DNA, the CDR3 is TGTGCCAGCAGTACCGGGACAGGGGCTGAAGCTTTCTTT.

The V gene is TRBV6-6, the J gene TRBJ2-7, with 9 bases aligning to TRBD1. Germline assignment: CDR1 MNHNY and CDR2 SVGAGI (reference sequence). The CDR3 consists of 14 residues. The ends lost 6 bases at V and 3 bases at J; junction bases unmatched: 6. CDR3 sequence reads: CASSNPGQGYEQYF. In DNA, the CDR3 is TGTGCCAGCAGCAACCCGGGACAGGGCTACGAGCAGTACTTC.

V gene TRBV19 combines with J gene TRBJ1-2, with TRBD1 as a possible D gene (5 bases). Germline V CDR1 and CDR2: LNHDA, SQIVND (reference sequence). V lost 1 base to trimming and J lost 4 bases, with 13 bases between them. CDR3 length: 15 residues. CDR3 region: CASSIGKTAAYGYTF. The DNA for the CDR3 is TGTGCCAGTAGTATAGGAAAGACAGCGGCCTATGGCTACACCTTC.

The chain combines TRBV14 with TRBJ2-2; the D gene is possibly TRBD1 (5 bases). Germline-derived CDR1 and CDR2 are SGHDN and FVKESK. CDR3 size: 15 residues. V shed 3 bases and J shed 0 bases, with 8 bases lying between them. CDR3: CASSQAGTNTGELFF. The CDR3 DNA reads TGTGCCAGCAGCCAGGCAGGGACGAACACCGGGGAGCTGTTTTTT.